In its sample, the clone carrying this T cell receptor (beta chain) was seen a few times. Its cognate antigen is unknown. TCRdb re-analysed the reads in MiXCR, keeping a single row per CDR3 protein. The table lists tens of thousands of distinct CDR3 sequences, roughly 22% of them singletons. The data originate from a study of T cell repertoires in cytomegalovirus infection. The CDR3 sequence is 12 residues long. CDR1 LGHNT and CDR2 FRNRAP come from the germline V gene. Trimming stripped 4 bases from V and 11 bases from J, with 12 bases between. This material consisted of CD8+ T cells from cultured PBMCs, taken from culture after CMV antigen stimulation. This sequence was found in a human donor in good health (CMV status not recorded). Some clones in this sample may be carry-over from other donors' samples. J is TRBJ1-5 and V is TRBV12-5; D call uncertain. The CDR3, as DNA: TGTGCTAGTGGTTCAACAACGTCGGCCCAGCATTTT. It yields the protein CASGSTTSAQHF.